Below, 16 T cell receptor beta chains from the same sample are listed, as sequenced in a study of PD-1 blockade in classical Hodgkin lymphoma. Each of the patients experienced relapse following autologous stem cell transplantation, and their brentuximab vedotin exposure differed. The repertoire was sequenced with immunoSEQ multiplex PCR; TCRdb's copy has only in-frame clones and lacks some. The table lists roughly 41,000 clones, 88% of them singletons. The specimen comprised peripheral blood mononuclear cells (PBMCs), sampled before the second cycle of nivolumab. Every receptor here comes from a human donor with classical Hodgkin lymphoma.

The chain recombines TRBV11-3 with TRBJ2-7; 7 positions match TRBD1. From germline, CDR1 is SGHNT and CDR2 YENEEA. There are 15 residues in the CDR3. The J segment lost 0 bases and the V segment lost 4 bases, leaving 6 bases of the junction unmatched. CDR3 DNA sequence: TGTGCCAGCAGCTACGACAGGGCAGCCTCCTACGAGCAGTACTTC. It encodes CASSYDRAASYEQYF.

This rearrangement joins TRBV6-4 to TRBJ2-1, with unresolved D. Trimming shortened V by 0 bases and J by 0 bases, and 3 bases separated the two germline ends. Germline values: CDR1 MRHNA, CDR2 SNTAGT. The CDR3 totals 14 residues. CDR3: CASSDSDSYNEQFF. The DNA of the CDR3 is TGTGCCAGCAGTGACTCGGACTCCTACAATGAGCAGTTCTTC.

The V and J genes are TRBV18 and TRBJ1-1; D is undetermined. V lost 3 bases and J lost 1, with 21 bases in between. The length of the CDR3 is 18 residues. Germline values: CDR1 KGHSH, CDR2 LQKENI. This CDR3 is CASSPPGGPVKRNTEAFF. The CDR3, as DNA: TGTGCCAGCTCACCCCCGGGAGGGCCGGTAAAAAGGAACACTGAAGCTTTCTTT.

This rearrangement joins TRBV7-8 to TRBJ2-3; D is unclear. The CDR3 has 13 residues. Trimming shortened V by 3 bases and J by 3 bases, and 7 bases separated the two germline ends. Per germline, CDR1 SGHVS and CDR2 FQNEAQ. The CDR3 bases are TGTGCCAGCAGCTTCGGTGTTACAGATACGCAGTATTTT. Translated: CASSFGVTDTQYF.

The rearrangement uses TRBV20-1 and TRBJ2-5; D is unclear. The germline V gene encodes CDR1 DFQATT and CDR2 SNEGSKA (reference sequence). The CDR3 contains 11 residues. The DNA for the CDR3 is TGCAGCGGGTGGGACCAAGAGACCCAGTACTTC. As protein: CSGWDQETQYF.

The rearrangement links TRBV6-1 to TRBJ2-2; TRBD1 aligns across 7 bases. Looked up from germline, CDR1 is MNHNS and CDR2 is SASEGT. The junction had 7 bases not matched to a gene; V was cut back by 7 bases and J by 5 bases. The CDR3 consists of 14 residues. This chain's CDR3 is CASIRGQRTGELFF. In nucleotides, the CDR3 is TGTGCCAGCATTCGGGGACAGAGAACCGGGGAGCTGTTTTTT.

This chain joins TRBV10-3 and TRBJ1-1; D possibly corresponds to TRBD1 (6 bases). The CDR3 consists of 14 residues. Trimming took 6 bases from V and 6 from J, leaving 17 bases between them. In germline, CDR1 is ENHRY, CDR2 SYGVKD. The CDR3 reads CAIRQAGEGSEAFF. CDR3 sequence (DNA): TGTGCCATCAGGCAGGCAGGGGAAGGCTCTGAAGCTTTCTTT.

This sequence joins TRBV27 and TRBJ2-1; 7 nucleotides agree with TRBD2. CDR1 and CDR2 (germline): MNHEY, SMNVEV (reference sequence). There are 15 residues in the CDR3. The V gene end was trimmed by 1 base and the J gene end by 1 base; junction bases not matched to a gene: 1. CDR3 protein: CASSLWGGSYNEQFF. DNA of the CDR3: TGTGCCAGCAGTTTATGGGGGGGATCCTACAATGAGCAGTTCTTC.

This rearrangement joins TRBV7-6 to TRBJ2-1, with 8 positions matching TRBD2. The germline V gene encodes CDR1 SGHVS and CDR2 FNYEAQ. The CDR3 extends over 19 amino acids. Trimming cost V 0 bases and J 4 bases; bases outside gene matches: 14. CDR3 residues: CASSLATVSGMGLYNEQFF. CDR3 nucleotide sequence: TGTGCCAGCAGCTTAGCTACGGTTAGCGGGATGGGTCTTTACAATGAGCAGTTCTTC.

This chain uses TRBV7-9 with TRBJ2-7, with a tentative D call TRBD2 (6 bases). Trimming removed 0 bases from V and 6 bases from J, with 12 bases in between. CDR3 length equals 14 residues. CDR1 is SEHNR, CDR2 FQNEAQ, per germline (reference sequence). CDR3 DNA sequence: TGTGCCAGCAGCTTAGCACTAGCCCTCTGCGAGCAGTACTTC. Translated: CASSLALALCEQYF.

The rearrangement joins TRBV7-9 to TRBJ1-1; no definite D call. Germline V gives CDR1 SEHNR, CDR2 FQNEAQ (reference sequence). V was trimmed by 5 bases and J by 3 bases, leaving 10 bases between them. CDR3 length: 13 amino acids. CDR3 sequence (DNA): TGTGCCAGCAGCGCCCAGCGGGACACTGAAGCTTTCTTT. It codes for CASSAQRDTEAFF.

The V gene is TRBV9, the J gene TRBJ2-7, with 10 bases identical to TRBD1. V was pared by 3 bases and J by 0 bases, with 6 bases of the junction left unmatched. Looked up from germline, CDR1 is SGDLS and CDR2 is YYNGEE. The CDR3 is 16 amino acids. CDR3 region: CASSAGTGVGSYEQYF. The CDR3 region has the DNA TGTGCCAGCAGCGCCGGGACAGGGGTGGGCTCCTACGAGCAGTACTTC.

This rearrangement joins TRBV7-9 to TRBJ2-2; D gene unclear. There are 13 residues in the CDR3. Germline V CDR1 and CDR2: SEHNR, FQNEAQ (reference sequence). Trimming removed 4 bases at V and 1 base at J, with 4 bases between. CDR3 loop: CASSWGNTGELFF. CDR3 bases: TGTGCCAGCAGCTGGGGGAACACCGGGGAGCTGTTTTTT.

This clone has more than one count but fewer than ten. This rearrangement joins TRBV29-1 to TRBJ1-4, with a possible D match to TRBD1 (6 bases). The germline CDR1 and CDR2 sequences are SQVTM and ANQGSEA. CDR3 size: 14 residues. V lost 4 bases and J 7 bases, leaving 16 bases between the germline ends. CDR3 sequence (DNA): TGCAGCGTTGTTCTGACAGGACTAGGTGAAAAACTGTTTTTT. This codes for CSVVLTGLGEKLFF. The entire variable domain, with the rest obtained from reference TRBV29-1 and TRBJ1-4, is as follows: SAVISQKPSRDICQRGTSLTIQCQVDSQVTMMFWYRQQPGQSLTLIATANQGSEATYESGFVIDKFPISRPNLTFSTLTVSNMSPEDSSIYLCSVVLTGLGEKLFFGSGTQLSVL.

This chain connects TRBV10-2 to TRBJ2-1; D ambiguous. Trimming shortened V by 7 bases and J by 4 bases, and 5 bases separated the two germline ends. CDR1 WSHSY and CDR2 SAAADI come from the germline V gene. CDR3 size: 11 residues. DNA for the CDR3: TGCGCCAGCATGGGTTACAATGAGCAGTTCTTC. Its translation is CASMGYNEQFF.

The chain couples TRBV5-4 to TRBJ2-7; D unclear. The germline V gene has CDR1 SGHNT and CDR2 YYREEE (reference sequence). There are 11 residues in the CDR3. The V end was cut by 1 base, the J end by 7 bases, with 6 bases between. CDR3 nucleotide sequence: TGTGCCAGCAGCTTGTCGCGGGAGCAGTACTTC. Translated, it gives CASSLSREQYF.